This passage covers 10 T cell receptor beta chains from one sample sequenced in a study of T cells in Graves' hyperthyroidism and ophthalmopathy. Researchers took RNA transcripts and amplified the TCR beta CDR3 regions from them. The TCR CDR3 first-round RT-PCR relied on the HTBI primer set. TCRdb re-analysed the multiplex PCR reads in MiXCR, keeping a single row per CDR3 protein. Among around 350,000 distinct CDR3 sequences listed, less than 15% were seen once. The sample taken for sequencing was blood. The receptors derive from a woman under 30 with Graves' hyperthyroidism.

In this sample, this clonotype turned up many times. The chain combines TRBV28 with TRBJ2-7; D is unclear. CDR3 length: 14 residues. CDR1 is MDHEN and CDR2 is SYDVKM in the germline V gene. V was trimmed by 6 bases and J by 2 bases, leaving 14 bases between them. The chain's CDR3 is CASSPPLGTYEQYF. CDR3 sequence (DNA): TGTGCCAGCAGCCCACCGCTAGGAACCTACGAGCAGTACTTC.

Ten or more counts support this clonotype. V gene TRBV20-1 combines with J gene TRBJ2-1; D possibly corresponds to TRBD2 (5 bases). The ends were cut back, 5 bases at V and 3 bases at J, with 17 bases in the middle. The CDR3 is 15 amino acids. Germline CDR1 and CDR2: DFQATT and SNEGSKA (reference sequence). The CDR3 region is CSAPRANGLYNEQFF. The CDR3 bases are TGCAGTGCTCCGCGGGCCAACGGCCTCTACAATGAGCAGTTCTTC.

This clonotype has more than one count but fewer than ten. The V call is TRBV27, the J call TRBJ1-4, with D hard to call. The V gene's germline CDR1 is MNHEY and CDR2 SMNVEV (reference sequence). Trimming shortened V by 6 bases and J by 3 bases, and 8 bases separated the two germline ends. The CDR3 consists of 13 residues. The CDR3 sequence: CASRWGPNEKLFF. The DNA of the CDR3 is TGTGCCAGCAGGTGGGGTCCTAATGAAAAACTGTTTTTT.

This clonotype was counted at least ten times. The germline gene is not matched at one end of the junction; a read error may be the cause. V is TRBV12-3 or TRBV12-4 and J is TRBJ2-1; 9 positions agree with TRBD2. CDR3 length: 16 amino acids. CDR3 bases: TGTGCCAGCAGGGGTCTAGGACTAGCGACTTACAATGAGCAGTCCTTC. Encoded protein: CASRGLGLATYNEQSF.

The chain links TRBV28 to TRBJ2-7; TRBD1 matches at 9 bases. This CDR3 region has 17 residues. The germline gives CDR1 MDHEN, CDR2 SYDVKM. V was pared by 3 bases and J by 5 bases, with 14 bases of the junction left unmatched. CDR3: CASSLFEGTGIFNEQYF. The CDR3 DNA reads as TGTGCCAGCAGTTTGTTCGAAGGGACAGGGATATTCAACGAGCAGTACTTC.

A note on this clonotype: Since a much larger clone is just one base distant, this may be a read error. The CDR3 region is CASSPRGGDEQYF. The DNA of the CDR3 is TGTGCCAGCTCACCAAGGGGCGGGGACGAGCAGTACTTC. The chain uses TRBV18 and TRBJ2-7; D is perhaps TRBD2 (6 bases). Trimming left V 2 bases short and J 5 bases short, with 10 bases between. This CDR3 has 13 amino acids. Per germline, CDR1 KGHSH and CDR2 LQKENI.

The rearrangement uses TRBV3-2 and TRBJ1-6; the tabulated D call, TRBD1, remains unverified against the DNA. TRBV3-2 constitutes a pseudogene. This CDR3 region has 14 residues. CDR3: CASSYPGVDSPLHF. In DNA, the CDR3 is TGTGCCAGCAGCTATCCGGGGGTTGATTCACCCCTCCACTTT.

The J gene is TRBJ2-5, the V gene TRBV5-1, with 8 bases identical to TRBD2. Trimming cost V 0 bases and J 5 bases; bases outside gene matches: 9. Germline assignment: CDR1 SGHRS and CDR2 YFSETQ. This CDR3 is 16 amino acids long. CDR3 loop: CASSLGSGGPPETQYF. DNA of the CDR3: TGCGCCAGCAGCTTGGGATCGGGGGGGCCCCCGGAGACCCAGTACTTC.

On this clonotype itself: One junction end does not reproduce the germline sequence, and a read error may be involved. The rearrangement joins TRBV7-2 to TRBJ1-3; D unresolved. Germline CDR1 is SGHTA and CDR2 is FQGNSA. CDR3 length: 12 residues. For the CDR3, the DNA is TGTGGCGGTGGGTCCTCTGGAAGCACCATATATTTT. Its protein is CGGGSSGSTIYF.

This clonotype has ten or more counts. The chain recombines TRBV3-1 with TRBJ2-1; D unresolved. Germline CDR1 reads LGHDT; CDR2 reads YNNKEL (reference sequence). V was trimmed by 3 bases and J by 1 base, leaving 7 bases between them. The CDR3 sequence is 14 residues long. CDR3 protein: CASSHSMSYNEQFF. The CDR3 nucleotides read TGTGCCAGCAGCCACTCGATGTCCTACAATGAGCAGTTCTTC.